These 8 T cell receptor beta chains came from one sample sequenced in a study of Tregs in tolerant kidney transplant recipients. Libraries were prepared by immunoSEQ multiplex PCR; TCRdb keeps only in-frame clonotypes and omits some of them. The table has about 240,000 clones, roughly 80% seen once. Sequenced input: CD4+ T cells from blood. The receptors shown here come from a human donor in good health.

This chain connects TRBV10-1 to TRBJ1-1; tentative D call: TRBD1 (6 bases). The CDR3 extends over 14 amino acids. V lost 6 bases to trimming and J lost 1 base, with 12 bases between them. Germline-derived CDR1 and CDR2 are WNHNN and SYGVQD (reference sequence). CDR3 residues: CASRGDTSNTEAFF. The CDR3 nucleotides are TGCGCCAGCAGGGGGGACACCTCGAACACTGAAGCTTTCTTT.

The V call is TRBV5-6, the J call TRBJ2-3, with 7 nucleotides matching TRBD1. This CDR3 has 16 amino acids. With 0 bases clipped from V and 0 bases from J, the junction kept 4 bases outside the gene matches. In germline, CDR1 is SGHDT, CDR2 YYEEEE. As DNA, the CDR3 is TGTGCCAGCAGCTTGGCTAGACAGGGTAGCACAGATACGCAGTATTTT. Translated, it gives CASSLARQGSTDTQYF.

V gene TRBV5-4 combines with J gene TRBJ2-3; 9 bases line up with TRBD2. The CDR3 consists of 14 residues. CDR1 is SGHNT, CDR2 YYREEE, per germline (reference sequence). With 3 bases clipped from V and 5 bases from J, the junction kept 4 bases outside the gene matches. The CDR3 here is CASSSRLAEDTQYF. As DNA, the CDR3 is TGTGCCAGCAGCTCCCGACTAGCGGAAGATACGCAGTATTTT.

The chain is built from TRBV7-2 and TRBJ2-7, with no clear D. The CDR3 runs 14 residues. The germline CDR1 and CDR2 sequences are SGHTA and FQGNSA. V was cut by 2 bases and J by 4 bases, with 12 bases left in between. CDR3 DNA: TGTGCCAGCAGCTTAAGTCACAGCCAATACGAGCAGTACTTC. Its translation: CASSLSHSQYEQYF. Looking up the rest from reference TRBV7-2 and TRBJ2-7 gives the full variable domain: GAGVSQSPSNKVTEKGKDVELRCDPISGHTALYWYRQSLGQGLEFLIYFQGNSAPDKSGLPSDRFSAERTGGSVSTLTIQRTQQEDSAVYLCASSLSHSQYEQYFGPGTRLTVT.

The CDR3 nucleotides are TGTGCCAGCTCACCCTACTTTCAGCGAGACACCGGGGAGCTGTTTTTT. Translating it yields CASSPYFQRDTGELFF. The chain couples TRBV18 to TRBJ2-2; D is uncertain. This CDR3 comprises 16 residues. V was trimmed by 3 bases and J by 3 bases, leaving 14 bases between them. Looked up from germline, CDR1 is KGHSH and CDR2 is LQKENI.

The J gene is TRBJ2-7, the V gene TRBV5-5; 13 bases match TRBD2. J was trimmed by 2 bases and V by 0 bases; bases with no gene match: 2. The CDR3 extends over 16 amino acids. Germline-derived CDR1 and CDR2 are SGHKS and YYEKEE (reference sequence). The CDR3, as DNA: TGTGCCAGCAGCTTGGGACTAGCGGGAGGTGCCTACGAGCAGTACTTC. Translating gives CASSLGLAGGAYEQYF.

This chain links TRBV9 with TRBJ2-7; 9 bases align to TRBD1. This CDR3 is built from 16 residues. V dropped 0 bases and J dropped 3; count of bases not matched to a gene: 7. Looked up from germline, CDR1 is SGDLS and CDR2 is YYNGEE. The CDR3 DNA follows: TGTGCCAGCAGCGTAGATGCGGGACAGGGACTCTACGAGCAGTACTTC. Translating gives CASSVDAGQGLYEQYF. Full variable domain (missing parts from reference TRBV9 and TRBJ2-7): DSGVTQTPKHLITATGQRVTLRCSPRSGDLSVYWYQQSLDQGLQFLIQYYNGEERAKGNILERFSAQQFPDLHSELNLSSLELGDSALYFCASSVDAGQGLYEQYFGPGTRLTVT.

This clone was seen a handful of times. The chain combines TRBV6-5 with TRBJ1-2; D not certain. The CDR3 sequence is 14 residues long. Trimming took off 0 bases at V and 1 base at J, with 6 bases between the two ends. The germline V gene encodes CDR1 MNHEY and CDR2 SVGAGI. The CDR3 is CASSYSEYNYGYTF. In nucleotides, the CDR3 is TGTGCCAGCAGTTACTCAGAGTATAACTATGGCTACACCTTC.